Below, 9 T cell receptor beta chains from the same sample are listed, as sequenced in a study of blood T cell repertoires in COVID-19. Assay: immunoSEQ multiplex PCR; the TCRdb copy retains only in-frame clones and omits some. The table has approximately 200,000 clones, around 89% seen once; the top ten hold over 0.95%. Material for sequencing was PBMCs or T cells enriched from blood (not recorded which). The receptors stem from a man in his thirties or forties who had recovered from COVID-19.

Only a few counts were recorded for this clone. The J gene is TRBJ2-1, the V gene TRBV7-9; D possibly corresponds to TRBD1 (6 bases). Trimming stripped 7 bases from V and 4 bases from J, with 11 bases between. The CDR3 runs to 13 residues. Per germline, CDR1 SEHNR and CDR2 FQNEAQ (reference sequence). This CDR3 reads CASTMDRYNEQFF. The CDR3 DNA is TGTGCCAGCACCATGGACAGATACAATGAGCAGTTCTTC.

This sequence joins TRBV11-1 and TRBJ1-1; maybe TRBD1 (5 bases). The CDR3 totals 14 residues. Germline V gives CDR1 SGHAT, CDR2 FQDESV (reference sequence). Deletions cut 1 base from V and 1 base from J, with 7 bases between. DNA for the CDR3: TGTGCCAGCAGCTTAGGTAGGGGGAACACTGAAGCTTTCTTT. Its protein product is CASSLGRGNTEAFF.

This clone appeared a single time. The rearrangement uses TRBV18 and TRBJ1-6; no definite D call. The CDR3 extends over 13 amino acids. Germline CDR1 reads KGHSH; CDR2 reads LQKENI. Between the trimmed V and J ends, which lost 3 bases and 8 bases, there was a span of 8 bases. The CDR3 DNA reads TGTGCCAGCTCACCGTCCCCGGATTCACCCCTCCACTTT. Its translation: CASSPSPDSPLHF.

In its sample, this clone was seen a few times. In DNA form, the CDR3 reads TGTGCCAGCAGCCCGGGGAGCGGGTTTAGCAATCAGCCCCAGCATTTT. Translation: CASSPGSGFSNQPQHF. This chain links TRBV7-2 with TRBJ1-5; the D is unclear. Germline V gene sequence: CDR1 SGHTA, CDR2 FQGNSA. This CDR3 is built from 16 residues. The V end lost 5 bases, the J end lost 0 bases, and 14 bases lay between the germline ends. Using reference TRBV7-2 and TRBJ1-5 for the parts outside the CDR3, the full variable domain is GAGVSQSPSNKVTEKGKDVELRCDPISGHTALYWYRQSLGQGLEFLIYFQGNSAPDKSGLPSDRFSAERTGGSVSTLTIQRTQQEDSAVYLCASSPGSGFSNQPQHFGDGTRLSIL.

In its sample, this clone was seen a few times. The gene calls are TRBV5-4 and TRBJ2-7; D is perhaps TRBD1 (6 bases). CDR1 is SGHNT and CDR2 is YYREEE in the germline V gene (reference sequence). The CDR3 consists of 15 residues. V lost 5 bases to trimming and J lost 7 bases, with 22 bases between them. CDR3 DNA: TGTGCCAGCAGTTTCCGACAGGAGTACTTTCGAGAGCAGTACTTC. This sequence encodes CASSFRQEYFREQYF.

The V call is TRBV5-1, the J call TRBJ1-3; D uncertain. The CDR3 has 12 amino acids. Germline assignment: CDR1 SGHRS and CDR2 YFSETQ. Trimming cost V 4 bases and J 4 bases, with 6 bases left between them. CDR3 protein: CASSEGGNTIYF. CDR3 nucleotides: TGCGCCAGCAGCGAGGGAGGAAACACCATATATTTT.

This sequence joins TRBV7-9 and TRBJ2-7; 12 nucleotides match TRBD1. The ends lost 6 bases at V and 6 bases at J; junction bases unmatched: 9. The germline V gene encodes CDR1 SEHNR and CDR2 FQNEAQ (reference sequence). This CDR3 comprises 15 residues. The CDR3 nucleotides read TGTGCCAGCAGTAAGCCGGGACAGGGGGCGGTCGAGCAGTACTTC. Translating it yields CASSKPGQGAVEQYF.

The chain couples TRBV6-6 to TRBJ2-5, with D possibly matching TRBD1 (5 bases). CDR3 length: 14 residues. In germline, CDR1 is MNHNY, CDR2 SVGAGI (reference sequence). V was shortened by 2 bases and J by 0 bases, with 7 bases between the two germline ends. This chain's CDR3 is CASSYDSYQETQYF. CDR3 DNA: TGTGCCAGCAGTTACGACAGTTACCAAGAGACCCAGTACTTC.

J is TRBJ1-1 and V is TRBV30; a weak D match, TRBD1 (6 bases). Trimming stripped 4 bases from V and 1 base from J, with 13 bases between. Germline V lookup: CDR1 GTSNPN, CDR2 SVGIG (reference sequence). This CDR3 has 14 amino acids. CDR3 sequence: CAWINRVRNTEAFF. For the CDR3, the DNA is TGTGCCTGGATTAACAGGGTGAGGAACACTGAAGCTTTCTTT. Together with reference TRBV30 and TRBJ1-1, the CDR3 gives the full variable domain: SQTIHQWPATLVQPVGSPLSLECTVEGTSNPNLYWYRQAAGRGLQLLFYSVGIGQISSEVPQNLSASRPQDRQFILSSKKLLLSDSGFYLCAWINRVRNTEAFFGQGTRLTVV.